Below are 9 T cell receptor beta chains sequenced from a single sample in a study of shared clonotypes between healthy human individuals. Method: immunoSEQ multiplex PCR; TCRdb's copy keeps in-frame clones and lacks some. The table has about 1.1 million clones, 70% to 80% seen once. The specimen was memory CD4+ T cells from PBMCs. The subset denotes: CD45RA-negative fraction. The receptors shown here come from a young man in good health. Some clones in this sample may be carry-over from other donors' samples.

The chain links TRBV30 to TRBJ2-5; TRBD2 matches at 9 bases. V lost 4 bases, J lost 8 bases, and 11 bases stayed unmatched. There are 14 residues in the CDR3. Germline values: CDR1 GTSNPN, CDR2 SVGIG (reference sequence). CDR3 sequence reads: CAWISGSFQDTQYF. As DNA, the CDR3 is TGTGCCTGGATTAGCGGGAGCTTTCAGGATACCCAGTACTTC.

The chain is built from TRBV6-1 and TRBJ1-1; 8 bases agree with TRBD1. V shed 1 base, J shed 5 bases, and the junction held 6 bases outside the gene matches. Germline CDR1 is MNHNS and CDR2 is SASEGT. The CDR3 loop spans 15 amino acids. The CDR3 spells CASSEDSQGETEAFF. CDR3 nucleotides: TGTGCCAGCAGTGAAGATTCACAGGGGGAGACTGAAGCTTTCTTT.

This clone has just a few counts. The CDR3 spells CASRPNTWTQYF. Written as DNA, the CDR3 is TGTGCCAGCAGACCCAATACGTGGACCCAGTACTTC. V and J are TRBV28 and TRBJ2-5; no clear D gene. Germline loops: CDR1 MDHEN, CDR2 SYDVKM. Trimming stripped 6 bases from V and 7 bases from J, with 12 bases between. This CDR3 has 12 residues.

This sequence joins TRBV30 and TRBJ1-1; TRBD1 matches at 8 bases. The CDR3 consists of 13 residues. Looked up from germline, CDR1 is GTSNPN and CDR2 is SVGIG (reference sequence). With V trimmed by 1 base and J by 7 bases, 5 bases remained unmatched. CDR3 nucleotides: TGTGCCTGGAGTGAAGACAGGGGTGGTGAAGCTTTCTTT. It is translated as CAWSEDRGGEAFF.

The genes are TRBV5-1 and TRBJ1-4; 7 positions agree with TRBD1. The germline V gene encodes CDR1 SGHRS and CDR2 YFSETQ. V was pared by 0 bases and J by 4 bases, with 3 bases of the junction left unmatched. The CDR3 consists of 15 residues. In DNA, the CDR3 is TGCGCCAGCAGCTTGGAGGGGGCACGTAATGAAAAACTGTTTTTT. Its translation is CASSLEGARNEKLFF.

V usage is TRBV18 and J usage is TRBJ2-2; no clear D. Germline V lookup: CDR1 KGHSH, CDR2 LQKENI. Between the trimmed V and J ends, which lost 2 bases and 0 bases, there was a span of 10 bases. The CDR3 contains 16 residues. CDR3 in amino acids: CASSPFSDANTGELFF. The CDR3, as DNA: TGTGCCAGCTCACCATTTAGTGACGCGAACACCGGGGAGCTGTTTTTT.

V and J are TRBV7-2 and TRBJ2-7; D ambiguous. This CDR3 spans 15 amino acids. The germline V gene encodes CDR1 SGHTA and CDR2 FQGNSA. The ends were cut back, 5 bases at V and 3 bases at J, with 17 bases in the middle. CDR3 DNA: TGTGCCAGCAGCCGAAGGCCGCAAACCCTCTACGAGCAGTACTTC. Translation gives CASSRRPQTLYEQYF. Full variable domain (outside the CDR3, taken from reference TRBV7-2 and TRBJ2-7): GAGVSQSPSNKVTEKGKDVELRCDPISGHTALYWYRQSLGQGLEFLIYFQGNSAPDKSGLPSDRFSAERTGGSVSTLTIQRTQQEDSAVYLCASSRRPQTLYEQYFGPGTRLTVT.

This clone was detected only once. This chain links TRBV5-6 with TRBJ2-2; unclear D gene. The CDR3 runs 15 residues. From germline, CDR1 is SGHDT and CDR2 YYEEEE. With 4 bases removed from V and 3 bases from J, the gap between germline ends came to 13 bases. Here the CDR3 reads CASSPIGWDTGELFF. CDR3 sequence (DNA): TGTGCCAGCAGCCCTATTGGCTGGGACACCGGGGAGCTGTTTTTT. Supplemented by reference TRBV5-6 and TRBJ2-2, the full variable domain reads DAGVTQSPTHLIKTRGQQVTLRCSPKSGHDTVSWYQQALGQGPQFIFQYYEEEERQRGNFPDRFSGHQFPNYSSELNVNALLLGDSALYLCASSPIGWDTGELFFGEGSRLTVL.

In its sample, this clone was seen many times. The chain carries TRBV11-3 and TRBJ2-3; 8 bases line up with TRBD1. The CDR3 consists of 16 residues. J was trimmed by 2 bases and V by 1 base; bases with no gene match: 5. Per the germline V gene, CDR1 is SGHNT and CDR2 is YENEEA. DNA of the CDR3: TGTGCCAGCAGCTTAGGTACAGGGGGGACCACAGATACGCAGTATTTT. Translated: CASSLGTGGTTDTQYF.